This entry describes one T cell receptor (beta chain). No antigen is known for it. This CDR3 region has 15 residues. Per germline, CDR1 MGHRA and CDR2 YSYEKL. Trimming took 1 base from V and 3 from J, leaving 13 bases between them. This sample was taken from a study of lymphopenia after photon versus proton radiotherapy. Points from the study as a whole: Authors raise, but do not show, better survival with proton therapy. After lymphocyte nadir, photon-treated repertoires showed oligoclonal expansion, especially CD8+ Temra. Larger post-nadir TCR diversity loss correlated inversely with survival in deceased patients. Photon-treated patients lost naive T cells and TCR diversity; proton-treated stayed stable.

The repertoire was sequenced with immunoSEQ multiplex PCR; TCRdb's copy has only in-frame clones and lacks some. This sample has 160,000 or so clones, with approximately 86% found just once. The receptor's source is a man aged 50-60 years with gastric cancer. The sample was peripheral blood, taken from a patient treated with photon-based radiotherapy. The V gene is TRBV4-1, the J gene TRBJ2-7; D unresolved. The CDR3 DNA reads as TGCGCCAGCAGCCAAGTTTCGGGCCTGGACTACGAGCAGTACTTC. Protein product: CASSQVSGLDYEQYF.